Listed below are T cell receptor beta chains from one sample, sequenced in a study of T cells in Graves' hyperthyroidism and ophthalmopathy. TCRdb re-analysed the multiplex PCR reads in MiXCR, keeping a single row per CDR3 protein. Among fewer than 500,000 distinct CDR3 sequences listed, roughly 13% were seen once. The sample was blood. The receptors here all came from a man aged 25 to 45 with Graves' hyperthyroidism that later progressed to Graves' ophthalmopathy. CDR3s leave out the opening cysteine and the closing phenylalanine or tryptophan. A D gene is named only where the DNA matches it firmly.

TRBD2	TRBV9	TRBJ2-3	ASSGGLAGDTSTDTQY
NA	TRBV28	TRBJ1-3	ASSFLNTIY
NA	TRBV9	TRBJ2-4	ASCSDGDIQY
NA	TRBV20-1	TRBJ2-7	SARRRRSEQY
TRBD1	TRBV7-9	TRBJ1-2	ASSRSQGAEYGYT
TRBD1	TRBV5-1	TRBJ2-5	ASSQIRDSLIQETQY
NA	TRBV12-3/TRBV12-4	TRBJ2-7	ASSLGRGGQIYEQY
NA	TRBV3-1	TRBJ1-1	ASSQGLMNTEAF
NA	TRBV5-6	TRBJ2-7	ASSLAIGGDPLYEQY
NA	TRBV6-1	TRBJ1-2	ASSEFSGYYGYT